This T cell receptor beta chain was captured by sequencing in a study of blood T cell repertoires in COVID-19. Study overall: Samples taken during acute and convalescent COVID-19 were collected in the United States, Italy and Spain.

CDR3 length: 17 amino acids. The V end lost 0 bases, the J end lost 4 bases, and 16 bases lay between the germline ends. The germline V gene has CDR1 MGHRA and CDR2 YSYEKL. Sequenced by immunoSEQ multiplex PCR; TCRdb stores in-frame clones only, minus some. This table has under 200,000 clones, less than 90% appearing once. The source material was peripheral blood. The sequence was collected from a man aged 18 to 30 with active or convalescent COVID-19. The chain recombines TRBV4-1 with TRBJ2-1; possible D gene TRBD2, 5 bases. CDR3 DNA sequence: TGCGCCAGCAGCCAAGATCGTCAAGCGGCGACTTACAATGAGCAGTTCTTC. Amino acid sequence: CASSQDRQAATYNEQFF.